This T cell receptor (beta chain) was captured in a study of OX40 agonist ivuxolimab in advanced cancers. Losses at the gene ends were 4 bases for V and 1 base for J; bases not matched to a gene: 5. Germline V gene data show CDR1 as LNHDA and CDR2 as SQIVND (reference sequence). The CDR3 is made up of 16 amino acids. The count of this clone is one. Assay used: immunoSEQ multiplex PCR; TCRdb lists only in-frame clones, some missing. The table includes over 60,000 clones, roughly 85% detected once. V is TRBV19 and J is TRBJ2-5, with TRBD2 identical over 11 bases. Specimen: CD4+ or CD8+ T cells sorted from blood, collected in a trial of the OX40 agonist ivuxolimab. This TCR came from an adult with an advanced solid tumor such as melanoma, head and neck, liver or kidney cancer. Here the CDR3 DNA reads TGTGCCAGTAGTACACTAGCGGGGGCCACCCAAGAGACCCAGTACTTC. It translates to CASSTLAGATQETQYF.